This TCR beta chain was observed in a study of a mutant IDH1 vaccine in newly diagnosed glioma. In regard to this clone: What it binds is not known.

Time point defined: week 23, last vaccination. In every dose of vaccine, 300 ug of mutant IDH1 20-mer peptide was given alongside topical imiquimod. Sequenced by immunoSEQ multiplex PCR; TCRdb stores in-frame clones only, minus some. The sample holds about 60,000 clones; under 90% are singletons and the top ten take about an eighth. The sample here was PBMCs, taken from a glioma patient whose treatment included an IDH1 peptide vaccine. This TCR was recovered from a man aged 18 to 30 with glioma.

The CDR3 spells CASSAETDLRETQYF. CDR3 nucleotides: TGTGCCAGCAGTGCCGAGACGGACCTAAGGGAGACCCAGTACTTC. The chain links TRBV6-5 to TRBJ2-5; D unresolved. The CDR3 extends over 15 amino acids. Trimming cost V 5 bases and J 5 bases, with 18 bases left between them. Germline values: CDR1 MNHEY, CDR2 SVGAGI.